These 5 T cell receptor beta chains were all obtained from the same sample, sequenced in a study of post-analysis software for immune sequencing data (dated by TCRdb to between 2014 and 2017). The library came from PCR. Sequencing was performed on an Illumina HiSeq 2500. Unique molecular identifiers were incorporated into TCR beta cDNA libraries to reduce PCR and sequencing biases. Clones were called with MiXCR by TCRdb after fastp trimmed the public reads at Q25, and only in-frame beta chains were retained. Duplicate CDR3 protein sequences are folded into a single record with the most common DNA and genes. The sample includes hundreds of thousands of distinct CDR3 sequences, with approximately 53% observed a single time. Of the sample, under 6% falls within the top ten clones. These receptors have no identified antigens. Results and caveats for the whole study, not just this receptor: Patients showed significantly higher frequencies than controls for about 5 TRBV segments, among them TRBV5-6, TRBV5-1 and TRBV20-1.

Input material: blood. The receptors stem from a girl aged 5-17 years with multiple sclerosis.

This clonotype has just a few counts. The CDR3 reads CATSRATGNNSPLHF. DNA for the CDR3: TGTGCCACCAGCAGAGCCACAGGGAATAATTCACCCCTCCACTTT. The J gene is TRBJ1-6, the V gene TRBV15; the D gene is possibly TRBD1 (6 bases). V was trimmed by 1 base and J by 5 bases, leaving 9 bases between them. The CDR3 runs 15 residues. Germline CDR1 LNHNV, CDR2 YYDKDF (reference sequence).

This clonotype has just a few counts. The gene calls are TRBV6-5 and TRBJ2-7; 7 positions agree with TRBD2. Trimming cost V 4 bases and J 0 bases; bases outside gene matches: 15. Germline CDR1 reads MNHEY; CDR2 reads SVGAGI. This CDR3 contains 18 residues. CDR3 sequence (DNA): TGTGCCAGCAGTTCCCACGCAGATTGGGGGGGAAGCTCCTACGAGCAGTACTTC. Residues: CASSSHADWGGSSYEQYF.

The gene calls are TRBV25-1 and TRBJ2-4; D is unresolved. V lost 1 base, J lost 0 bases, and 7 bases lay in between. This CDR3 region has 15 residues. Germline CDR1 MGHDK, CDR2 SYGVNS. CDR3 nucleotide sequence: TGTGCCAGCAGTGAATCGGTAATAGCCAAAAACATTCAGTACTTC. It translates to CASSESVIAKNIQYF.

J is TRBJ2-3 and V is TRBV3-1; 7 nucleotides line up with TRBD2. The CDR3 is made up of 16 amino acids. V dropped 4 bases and J dropped 5; count of bases not matched to a gene: 12. Germline V gene data show CDR1 as LGHDT and CDR2 as YNNKEL (reference sequence). CDR3 sequence reads: CASSLRGGSVQDTQYF. Written as DNA, the CDR3 is TGTGCCAGCAGCCTAAGGGGCGGGAGTGTTCAAGATACGCAGTATTTT.

The gene calls are TRBV20-1 and TRBJ2-4; D gene ambiguous. Germline V gene sequence: CDR1 DFQATT, CDR2 SNEGSKA (reference sequence). Trimming took off 5 bases at V and 3 bases at J, with 11 bases between the two ends. This CDR3 has 13 amino acids. The CDR3 nucleotides read TGCAGTGCTCCCCATGGCGGCAAAAACATTCAGTACTTC. Amino acid sequence: CSAPHGGKNIQYF.